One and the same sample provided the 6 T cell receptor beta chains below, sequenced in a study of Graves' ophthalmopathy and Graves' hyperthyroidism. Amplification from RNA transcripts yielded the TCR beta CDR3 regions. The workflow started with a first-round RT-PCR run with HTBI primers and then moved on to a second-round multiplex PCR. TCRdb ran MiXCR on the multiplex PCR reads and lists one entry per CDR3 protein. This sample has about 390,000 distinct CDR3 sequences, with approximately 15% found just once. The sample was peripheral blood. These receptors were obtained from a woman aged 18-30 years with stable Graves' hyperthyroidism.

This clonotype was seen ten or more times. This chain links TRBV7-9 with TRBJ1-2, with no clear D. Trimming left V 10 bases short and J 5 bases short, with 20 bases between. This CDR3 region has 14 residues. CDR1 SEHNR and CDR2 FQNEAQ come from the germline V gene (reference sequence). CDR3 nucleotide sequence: TGTGCCACTATGTATGAGGCCGGACCATATGGCTACACCTTC. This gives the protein CATMYEAGPYGYTF.

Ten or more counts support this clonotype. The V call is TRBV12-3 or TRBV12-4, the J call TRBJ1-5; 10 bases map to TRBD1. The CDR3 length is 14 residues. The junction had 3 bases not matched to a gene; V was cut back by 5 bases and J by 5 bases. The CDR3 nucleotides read TGTGCCAGCAGTCGGGGACAGGGGCATCAGCCCCAGCATTTT. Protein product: CASSRGQGHQPQHF.

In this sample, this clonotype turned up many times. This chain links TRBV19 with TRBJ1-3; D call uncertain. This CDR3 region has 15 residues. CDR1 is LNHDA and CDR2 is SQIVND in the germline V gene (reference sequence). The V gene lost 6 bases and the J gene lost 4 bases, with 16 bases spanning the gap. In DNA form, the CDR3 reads TGTGCCAGTAGATTGGCCCGCAATCTCGGAAACACCATATATTTT. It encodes CASRLARNLGNTIYF.

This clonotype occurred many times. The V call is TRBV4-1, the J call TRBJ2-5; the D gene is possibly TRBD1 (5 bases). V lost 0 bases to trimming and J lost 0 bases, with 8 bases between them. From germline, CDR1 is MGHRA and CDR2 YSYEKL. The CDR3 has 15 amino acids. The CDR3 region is CASSQDIGDQETQYF. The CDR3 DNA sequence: TGCGCCAGCAGCCAAGATATAGGGGACCAAGAGACCCAGTACTTC.

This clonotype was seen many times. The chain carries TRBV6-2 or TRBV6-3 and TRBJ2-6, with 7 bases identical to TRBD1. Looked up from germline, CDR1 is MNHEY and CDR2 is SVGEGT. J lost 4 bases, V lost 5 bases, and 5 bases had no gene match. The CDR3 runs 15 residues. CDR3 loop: CASSQTGVGANVLTF. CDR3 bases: TGTGCCAGCAGTCAAACAGGGGTGGGGGCCAACGTCCTGACTTTC.

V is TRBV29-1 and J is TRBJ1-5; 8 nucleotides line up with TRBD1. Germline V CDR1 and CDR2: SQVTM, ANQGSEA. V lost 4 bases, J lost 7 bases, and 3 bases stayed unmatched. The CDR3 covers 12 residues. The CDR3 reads CSVGQGTQPQHF. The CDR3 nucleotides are TGCAGCGTTGGACAGGGGACCCAGCCCCAGCATTTT.